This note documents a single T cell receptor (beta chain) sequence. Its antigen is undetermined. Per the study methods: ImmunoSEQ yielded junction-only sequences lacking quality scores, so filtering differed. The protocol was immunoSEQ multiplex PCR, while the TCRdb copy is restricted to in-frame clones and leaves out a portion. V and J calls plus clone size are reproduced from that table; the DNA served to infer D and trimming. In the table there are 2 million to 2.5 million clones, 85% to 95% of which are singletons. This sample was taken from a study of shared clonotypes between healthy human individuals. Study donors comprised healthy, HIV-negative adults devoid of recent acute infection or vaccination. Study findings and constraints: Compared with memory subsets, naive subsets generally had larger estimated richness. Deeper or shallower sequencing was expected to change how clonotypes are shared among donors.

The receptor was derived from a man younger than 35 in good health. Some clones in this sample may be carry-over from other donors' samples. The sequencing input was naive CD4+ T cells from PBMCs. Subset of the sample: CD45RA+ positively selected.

The CDR3, as DNA: TGTGCCAGCAGCGTAGCCTCCCCGGGACAGGGAGGAGGCTACACCTTC. Its protein product is CASSVASPGQGGGYTF. This sequence joins TRBV9 and TRBJ1-2, with 9 bases matching TRBD1. The CDR3 loop spans 16 amino acids. Per germline, CDR1 SGDLS and CDR2 YYNGEE. The ends lost 0 bases at V and 8 bases at J; junction bases unmatched: 11.